Here is one T cell receptor beta chain with its context. Its antigen is unidentified. This specimen belongs to a study of cytomegalovirus exposure and HLA in healthy donors. Study-level points and caveats: Available immune exposure information was restricted to CMV serostatus only. Analyzed later, most CMV-associated TCR beta chains appeared HLA-restricted. In vitro data verified three CMV-associated chains as specific for CMV antigens.

Vbeta (60) and Jbeta (13) primers were used in the PCR. Study processing details: In a later analysis, of tens of millions of unique beta chains, approximately 10 million appeared in at least two donors. Sequencing was performed with immunoSEQ multiplex PCR; in TCRdb, only in-frame clones are kept and a portion is missing. The DNA gave D and trimming, while V, J and clone size come from that table. The sample holds about 93,000 clones, about 80% seen once. CDR1 and CDR2 from the germline V gene are LNHDA and SQIVND (reference sequence). This CDR3 has 14 residues. The V and J ends lost 7 bases and 5 bases, in that order; junction bases with no gene match: 7.

Sequenced input: PBMCs. The V and J genes are TRBV19 and TRBJ1-5, with 8 positions matching TRBD1. The receptor comes from a man aged 25-40 years in good health and CMV-seronegative. In DNA form, the CDR3 reads TGTGCCAGTACCTCACGACAGGGGCATCAGCCCCAGCATTTT. Protein product: CASTSRQGHQPQHF.